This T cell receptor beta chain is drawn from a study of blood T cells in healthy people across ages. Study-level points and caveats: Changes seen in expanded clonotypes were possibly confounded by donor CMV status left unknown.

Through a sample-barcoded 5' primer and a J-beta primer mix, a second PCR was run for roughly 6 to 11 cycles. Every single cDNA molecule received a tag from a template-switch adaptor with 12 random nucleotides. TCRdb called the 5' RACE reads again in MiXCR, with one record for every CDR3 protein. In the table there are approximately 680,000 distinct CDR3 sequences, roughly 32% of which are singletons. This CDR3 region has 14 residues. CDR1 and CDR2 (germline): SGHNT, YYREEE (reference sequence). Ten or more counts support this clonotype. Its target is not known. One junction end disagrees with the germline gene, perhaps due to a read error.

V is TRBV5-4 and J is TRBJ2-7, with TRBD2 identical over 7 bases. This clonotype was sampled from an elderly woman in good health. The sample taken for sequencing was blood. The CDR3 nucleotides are TGTGCCAGCACCTTGGGGACTAACCTCCTCGAGCAGTACTTC. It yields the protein CASTLGTNLLEQYF.